One TCR beta chain is described in this entry. Repertoires were generated with immunoSEQ multiplex PCR, while TCRdb's copy carries only in-frame clones and drops some. This table has roughly 710,000 clones, approximately 85% appearing once. The entry originates in a study of shared T cell receptors in the human thymus. These data are also associated with another study on human thymus T cells. That source reports: From resections taken during corrective heart surgery, the thymus tissue was obtained. Biased V and J segment usage appeared in thymus and peripheral blood. Thymic TCR repertoires of unrelated people reportedly overlapped highly.

The sequencing input was thymocytes. This clonotype was obtained from a girl under three years old with a congenital heart defect.

CDR3 residues: CASSLGTGGSHQAPYGYTF. The CDR3 nucleotides read TGTGCCAGCAGCTTAGGGACAGGGGGCAGCCACCAAGCGCCCTATGGCTACACCTTC. The J gene is TRBJ1-2, the V gene TRBV7-2, with TRBD1 identical over 11 bases. The CDR3 extends over 19 amino acids. V was pared by 1 base and J by 4 bases, with 14 bases of the junction left unmatched. Germline lookup yields CDR1 SGHTA and CDR2 FQGNSA. Filled out from reference TRBV7-2 and TRBJ1-2, the complete variable domain reads GAGVSQSPSNKVTEKGKDVELRCDPISGHTALYWYRQSLGQGLEFLIYFQGNSAPDKSGLPSDRFSAERTGGSVSTLTIQRTQQEDSAVYLCASSLGTGGSHQAPYGYTFGSGTRLTVV.